This T cell receptor beta chain derives from a study of response to subunit inactivated influenza vaccine. TCRdb fed the RT-PCR reads into MiXCR, producing one record per CDR3 protein. The sample shows approximately 530,000 distinct CDR3 sequences, less than 8% of them seen only once. The CDR3 is 13 residues long. The V gene's germline CDR1 is SGHRS and CDR2 YFSETQ. Trimming removed 5 bases at V and 4 bases at J, with 11 bases between. In its sample, this clonotype was seen many times. Its antigen is unknown. Study-wide results and limits: Each seasonal influenza vaccination, the authors suggested, recruits few new T cells.

The chain couples TRBV5-1 to TRBJ2-3; D gene unclear. The TCR comes from a man in his fifties or sixties who received an inactivated influenza vaccine. The sample here was PBMCs from blood, taken less than 30 months after vaccination. Here the CDR3 DNA reads TGCGCCAGCAGAACGGGCCAGCCAGATACGCAGTATTTT. Its protein is CASRTGQPDTQYF.